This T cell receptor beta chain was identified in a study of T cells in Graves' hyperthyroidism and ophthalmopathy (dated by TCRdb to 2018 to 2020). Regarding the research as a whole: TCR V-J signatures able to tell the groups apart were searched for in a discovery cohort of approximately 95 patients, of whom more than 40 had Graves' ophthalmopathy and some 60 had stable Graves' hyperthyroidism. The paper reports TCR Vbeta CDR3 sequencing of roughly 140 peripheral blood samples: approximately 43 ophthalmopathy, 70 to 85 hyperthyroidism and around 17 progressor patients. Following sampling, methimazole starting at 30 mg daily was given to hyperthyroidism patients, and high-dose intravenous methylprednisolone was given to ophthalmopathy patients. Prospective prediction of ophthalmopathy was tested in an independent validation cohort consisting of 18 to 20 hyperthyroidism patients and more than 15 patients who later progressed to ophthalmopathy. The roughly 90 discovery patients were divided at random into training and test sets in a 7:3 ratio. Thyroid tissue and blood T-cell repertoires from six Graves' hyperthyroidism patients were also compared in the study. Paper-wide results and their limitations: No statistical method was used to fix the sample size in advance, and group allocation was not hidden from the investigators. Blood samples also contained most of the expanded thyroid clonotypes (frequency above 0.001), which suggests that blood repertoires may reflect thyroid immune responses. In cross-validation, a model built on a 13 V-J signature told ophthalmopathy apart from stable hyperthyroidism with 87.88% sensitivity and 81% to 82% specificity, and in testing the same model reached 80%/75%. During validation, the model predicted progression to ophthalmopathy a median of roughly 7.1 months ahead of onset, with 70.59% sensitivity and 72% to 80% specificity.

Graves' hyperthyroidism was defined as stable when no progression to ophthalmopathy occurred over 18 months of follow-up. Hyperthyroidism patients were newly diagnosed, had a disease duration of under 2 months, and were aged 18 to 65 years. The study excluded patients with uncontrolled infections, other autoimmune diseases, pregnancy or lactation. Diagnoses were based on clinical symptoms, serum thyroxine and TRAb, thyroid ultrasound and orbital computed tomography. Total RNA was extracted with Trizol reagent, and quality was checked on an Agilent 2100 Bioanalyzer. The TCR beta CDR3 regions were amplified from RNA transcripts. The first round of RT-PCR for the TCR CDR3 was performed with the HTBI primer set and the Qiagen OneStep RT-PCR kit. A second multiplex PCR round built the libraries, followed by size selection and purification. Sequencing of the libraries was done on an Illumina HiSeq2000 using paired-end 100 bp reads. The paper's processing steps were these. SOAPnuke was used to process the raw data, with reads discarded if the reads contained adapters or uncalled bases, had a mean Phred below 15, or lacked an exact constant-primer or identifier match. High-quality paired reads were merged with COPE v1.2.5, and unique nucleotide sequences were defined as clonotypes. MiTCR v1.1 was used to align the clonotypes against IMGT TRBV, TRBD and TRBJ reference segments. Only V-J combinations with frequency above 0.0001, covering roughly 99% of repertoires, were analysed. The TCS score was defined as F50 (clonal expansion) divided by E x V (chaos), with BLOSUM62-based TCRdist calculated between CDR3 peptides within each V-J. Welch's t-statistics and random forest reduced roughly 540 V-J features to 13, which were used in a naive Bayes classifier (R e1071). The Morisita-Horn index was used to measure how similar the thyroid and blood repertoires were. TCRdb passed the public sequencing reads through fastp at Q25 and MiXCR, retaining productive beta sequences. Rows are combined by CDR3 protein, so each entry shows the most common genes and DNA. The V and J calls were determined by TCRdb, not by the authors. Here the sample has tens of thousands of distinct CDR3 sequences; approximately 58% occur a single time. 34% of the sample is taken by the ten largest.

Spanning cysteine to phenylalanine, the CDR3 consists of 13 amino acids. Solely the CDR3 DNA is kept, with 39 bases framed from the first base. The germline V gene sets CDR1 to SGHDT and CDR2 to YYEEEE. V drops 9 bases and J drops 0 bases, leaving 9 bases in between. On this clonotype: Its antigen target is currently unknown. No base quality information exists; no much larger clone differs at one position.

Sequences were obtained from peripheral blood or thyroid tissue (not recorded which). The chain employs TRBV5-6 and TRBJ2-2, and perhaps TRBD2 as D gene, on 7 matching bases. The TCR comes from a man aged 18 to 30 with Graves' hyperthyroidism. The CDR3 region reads CAIGGPNTGELFF. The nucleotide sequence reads TGTGCCATCGGGGGGCCGAACACCGGGGAGCTGTTTTTT.